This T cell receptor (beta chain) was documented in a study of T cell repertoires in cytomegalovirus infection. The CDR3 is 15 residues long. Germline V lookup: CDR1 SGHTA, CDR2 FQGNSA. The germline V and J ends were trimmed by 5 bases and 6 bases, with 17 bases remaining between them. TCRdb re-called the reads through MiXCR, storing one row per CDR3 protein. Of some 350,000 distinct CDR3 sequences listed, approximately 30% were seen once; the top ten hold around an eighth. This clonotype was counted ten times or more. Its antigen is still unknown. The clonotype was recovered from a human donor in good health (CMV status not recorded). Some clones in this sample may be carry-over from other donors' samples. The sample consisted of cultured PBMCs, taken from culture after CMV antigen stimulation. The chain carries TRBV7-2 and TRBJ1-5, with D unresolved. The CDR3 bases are TGTGCCAGCAGCCCCCTGATGGGATCGGGTCAGCCCCAGCATTTT. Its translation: CASSPLMGSGQPQHF.